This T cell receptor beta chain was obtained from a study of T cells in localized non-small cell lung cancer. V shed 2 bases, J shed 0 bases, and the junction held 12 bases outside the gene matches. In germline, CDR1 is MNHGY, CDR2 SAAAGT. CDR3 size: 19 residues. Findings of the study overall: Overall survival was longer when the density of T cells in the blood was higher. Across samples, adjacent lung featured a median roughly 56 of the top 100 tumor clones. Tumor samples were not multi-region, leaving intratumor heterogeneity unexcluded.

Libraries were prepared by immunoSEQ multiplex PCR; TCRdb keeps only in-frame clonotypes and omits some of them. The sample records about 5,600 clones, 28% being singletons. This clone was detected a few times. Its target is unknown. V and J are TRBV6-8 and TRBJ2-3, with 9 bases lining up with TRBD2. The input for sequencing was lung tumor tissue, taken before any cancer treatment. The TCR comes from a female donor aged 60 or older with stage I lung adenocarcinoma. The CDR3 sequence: CASSYPVSGGDTSTDTQYF. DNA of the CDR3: TGTGCCAGCAGTTACCCCGTTAGCGGGGGAGATACTAGCACAGATACGCAGTATTTT.